The table lists the clone carrying this TCR beta chain with a few counts. CDR1 and CDR2 (germline): SGHTA, FQGNSA. Trimming shortened V by 4 bases and J by 6 bases, and 16 bases separated the two germline ends. The CDR3 consists of 16 residues. This entry comes from a study of cytomegalovirus exposure and HLA in healthy donors. The primer mix had 60 Vbeta and 13 Jbeta primers. Repertoires were generated with immunoSEQ multiplex PCR, while TCRdb's copy carries only in-frame clones and drops some. The data contain about 130,000 clones, about 8.5% of them seen just once; the ten biggest clones take up 5.5%.

The chain employs TRBV7-2 and TRBJ1-6; D is uncertain. The sequence came from a man aged 35-49 years in good health and CMV-seronegative. Sample: PBMCs. The CDR3 nucleotides read TGTGCCAGCAGCTCCACCATAAGCCACCCTAATTCACCCCTCCACTTT. This translates into CASSSTISHPNSPLHF.